This T cell receptor (beta chain) was recorded in a study of immune characterization of retroperitoneal liposarcoma. TCRdb passed the PCR reads through MiXCR, listing each CDR3 protein once. The repertoire holds roughly 7,300 distinct CDR3 sequences, with almost 30% as singletons. Germline assignment: CDR1 SGHVS and CDR2 FNYEAQ. The CDR3 is 13 amino acids. Details on this clonotype: A junction boundary mismatches the germline segment, possibly from a read error.

The clonotype originates from a male donor with retroperitoneal liposarcoma. Specimen: blood. This rearrangement joins TRBV7-6 to TRBJ2-1; tentatively, D is TRBD2 (6 bases). The J call may be incorrect, as the DNA end agrees better with TRBJ2-5. CDR3 in amino acids: CASSRDLQETQYF. CDR3 DNA: TGTGCTAGCAGCCGGGACTTGCAAGAGACCCAGTACTTC.